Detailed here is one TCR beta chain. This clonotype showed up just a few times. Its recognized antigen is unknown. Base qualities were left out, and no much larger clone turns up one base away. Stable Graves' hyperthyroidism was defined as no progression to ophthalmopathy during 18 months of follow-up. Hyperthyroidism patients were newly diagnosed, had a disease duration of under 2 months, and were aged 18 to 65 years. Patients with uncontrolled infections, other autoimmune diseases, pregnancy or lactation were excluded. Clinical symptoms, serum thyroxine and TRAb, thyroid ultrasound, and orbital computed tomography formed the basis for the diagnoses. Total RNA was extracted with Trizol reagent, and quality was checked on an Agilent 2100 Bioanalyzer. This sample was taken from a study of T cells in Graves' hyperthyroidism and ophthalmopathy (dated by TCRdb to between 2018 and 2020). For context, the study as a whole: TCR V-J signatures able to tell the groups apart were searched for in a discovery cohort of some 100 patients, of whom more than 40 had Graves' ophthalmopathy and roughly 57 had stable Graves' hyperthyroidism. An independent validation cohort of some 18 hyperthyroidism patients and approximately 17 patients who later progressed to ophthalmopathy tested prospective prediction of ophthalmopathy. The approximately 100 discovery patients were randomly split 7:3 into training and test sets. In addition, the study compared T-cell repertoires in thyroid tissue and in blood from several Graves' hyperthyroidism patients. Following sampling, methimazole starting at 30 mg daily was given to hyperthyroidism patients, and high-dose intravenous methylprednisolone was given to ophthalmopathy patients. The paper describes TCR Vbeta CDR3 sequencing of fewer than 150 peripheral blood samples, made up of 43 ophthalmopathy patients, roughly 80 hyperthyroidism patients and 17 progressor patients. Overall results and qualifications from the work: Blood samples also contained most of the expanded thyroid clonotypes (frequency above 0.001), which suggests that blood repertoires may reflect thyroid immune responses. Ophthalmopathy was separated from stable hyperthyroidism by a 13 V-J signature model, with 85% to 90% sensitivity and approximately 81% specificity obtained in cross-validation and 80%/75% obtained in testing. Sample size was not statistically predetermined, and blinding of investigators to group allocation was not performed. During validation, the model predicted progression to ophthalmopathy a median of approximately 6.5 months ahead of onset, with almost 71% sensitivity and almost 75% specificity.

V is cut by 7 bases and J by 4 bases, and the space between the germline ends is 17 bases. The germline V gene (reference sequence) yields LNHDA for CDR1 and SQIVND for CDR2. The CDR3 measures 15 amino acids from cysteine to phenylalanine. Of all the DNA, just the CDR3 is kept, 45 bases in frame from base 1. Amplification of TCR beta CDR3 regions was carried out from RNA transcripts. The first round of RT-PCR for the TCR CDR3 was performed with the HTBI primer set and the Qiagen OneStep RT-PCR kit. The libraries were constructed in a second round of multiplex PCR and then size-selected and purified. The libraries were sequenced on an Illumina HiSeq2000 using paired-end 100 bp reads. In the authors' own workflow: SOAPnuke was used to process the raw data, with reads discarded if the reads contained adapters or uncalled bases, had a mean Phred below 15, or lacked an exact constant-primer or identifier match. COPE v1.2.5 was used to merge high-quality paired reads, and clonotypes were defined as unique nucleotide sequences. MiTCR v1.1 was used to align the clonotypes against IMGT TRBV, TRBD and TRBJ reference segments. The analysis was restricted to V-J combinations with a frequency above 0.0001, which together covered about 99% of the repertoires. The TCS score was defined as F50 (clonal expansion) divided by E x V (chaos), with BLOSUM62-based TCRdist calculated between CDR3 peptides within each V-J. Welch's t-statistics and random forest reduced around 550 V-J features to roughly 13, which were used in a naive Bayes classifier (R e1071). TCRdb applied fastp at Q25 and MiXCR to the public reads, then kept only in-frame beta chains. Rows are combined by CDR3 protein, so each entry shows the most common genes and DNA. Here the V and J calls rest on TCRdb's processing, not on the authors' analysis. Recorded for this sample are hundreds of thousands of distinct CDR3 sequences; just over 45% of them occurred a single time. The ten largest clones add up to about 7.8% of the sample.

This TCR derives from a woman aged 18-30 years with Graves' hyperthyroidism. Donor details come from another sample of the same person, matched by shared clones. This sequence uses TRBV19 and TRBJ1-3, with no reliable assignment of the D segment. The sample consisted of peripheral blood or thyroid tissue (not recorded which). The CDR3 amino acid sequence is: CASINGFSVGNTIYF. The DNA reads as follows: TGTGCCAGTATCAACGGATTTTCGGTGGGAAACACCATATATTTT.